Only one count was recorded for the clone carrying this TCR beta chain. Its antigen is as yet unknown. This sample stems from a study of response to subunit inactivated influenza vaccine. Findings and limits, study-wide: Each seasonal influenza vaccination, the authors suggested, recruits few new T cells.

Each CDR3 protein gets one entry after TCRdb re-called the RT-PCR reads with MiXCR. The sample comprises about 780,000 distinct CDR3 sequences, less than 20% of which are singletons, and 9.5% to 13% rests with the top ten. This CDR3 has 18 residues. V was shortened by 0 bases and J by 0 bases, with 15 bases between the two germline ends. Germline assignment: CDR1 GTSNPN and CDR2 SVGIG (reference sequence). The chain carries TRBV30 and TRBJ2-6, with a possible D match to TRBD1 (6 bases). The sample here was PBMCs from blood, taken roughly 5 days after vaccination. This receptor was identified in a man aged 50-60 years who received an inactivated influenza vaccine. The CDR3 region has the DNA TGTGCCTGGAGTGTAGGGGGAATGTTGATCTCTGGGGCCAACGTCCTGACTTTC. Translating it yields CAWSVGGMLISGANVLTF.